This TCR beta chain was obtained from a study of cytomegalovirus exposure and HLA in healthy donors. As for the study in general: Tens of millions of unique TCR sequences came from HLA-typed donors in an early release. Study-level results: Analysis was carried out at a later point, and it linked a missense DCLRE1C variant to TCR beta V- and J-gene trimming. Likely technical artifact: a cluster of highly shared sequence variants. The study reported that TCR beta sequences accurately predicted HLA-A and HLA-B alleles in most subjects.

The PCR was carried out with 60 Vbeta primers and 13 Jbeta primers. Profiling relied on immunoSEQ multiplex PCR, and the TCRdb table lists in-frame clones only, not all of them. The sample has more than 85,000 clones, about three quarters seen once. Note on this clone: Its matching antigen is unknown.

Germline V gives CDR1 MNHEY, CDR2 SMNVEV (reference sequence). J was trimmed by 1 base and V by 3 bases; bases with no gene match: 16. The CDR3 spans 20 residues. This chain uses TRBV27 with TRBJ2-3; 10 bases match TRBD2. Sequencing was carried out using PBMCs. This TCR derives from a woman in her 30s in good health and CMV-seronegative. CDR3 residues: CASSFSGGFISTMGTDTQYF. CDR3 in DNA: TGTGCCAGCAGTTTTAGCGGGGGGTTCATTTCCACAATGGGCACAGATACGCAGTATTTT.